This T cell receptor (beta chain) was recovered during a study of post-analysis software for immune sequencing data. General study points: Controls had significantly higher normalized Chao1 diversity than multiple sclerosis patients. Analysis by F measure revealed that same-batch samples clustered strongly together. Compared with controls, patients had more of about 5 TRBV segments, including TRBV5-6, TRBV5-1 and TRBV20-1.

Researchers reported that TCR beta cDNA libraries carried unique molecular identifiers. Input amounts of about 0.95 to 10 million T cells were used. These gave 500,000 or so cDNA molecules, so each molecule approximated one T cell. From the PCR reads, TCRdb called clonotypes with MiXCR, one entry per CDR3 protein. Of roughly 600,000 distinct CDR3 sequences in the sample, about 44% were seen once. Trimming took 2 bases from V and 4 from J, leaving 12 bases between them. Germline V lookup: CDR1 MNHNS, CDR2 SASEGT. The CDR3 consists of 15 residues. On this clonotype: Its target is not known.

J is TRBJ2-1 and V is TRBV6-1; no definite D call. The sample consisted of blood. The receptor's source is a girl aged 10-17 years with multiple sclerosis. In DNA form, the CDR3 reads TGTGCCAGCAGTGAACAGGCACGTCAATACAATGAGCAGTTCTTC. This gives the protein CASSEQARQYNEQFF.